The clone carrying this T cell receptor beta chain was counted only a few times. TCR beta CDR3 regions were amplified from RNA transcripts. HTBI primers were employed in a first-round RT-PCR of the TCR CDR3. MiXCR, run by TCRdb on the multiplex PCR reads, gives a single entry per CDR3 protein. Of about 420,000 distinct CDR3 sequences listed, approximately 14% are singletons. This sample was taken from a study of T cells in Graves' hyperthyroidism and ophthalmopathy. This CDR3 contains 15 residues. V dropped 5 bases and J dropped 6 bases, with 23 bases sitting between them. Germline CDR1 DFQATT, CDR2 SNEGSKA (reference sequence).

V and J are TRBV20-1 and TRBJ2-7, with D possibly matching TRBD2 (7 bases). Material: blood. The source of this sequence is a woman between 18 and 30 years old with Graves' hyperthyroidism. CDR3 protein: CSAGGASLGSAEQYF. As DNA, the CDR3 is TGCAGTGCTGGGGGGGCTAGTCTGGGATCGGCCGAGCAGTACTTC.